The table lists the clone carrying this TCR beta chain with many counts. Its target is unknown. The TCR beta libraries were generated through quantitative 5'-RACE incorporating molecular barcodes. TCRdb passed the 5' RACE reads through MiXCR, listing each CDR3 protein once. The repertoire holds some 130,000 distinct CDR3 sequences, with approximately 13% as singletons. These data come from a study of CD8 T cells in ankylosing spondylitis. Study conclusions and caveats: It appeared that ankylosing spondylitis blood was characterized by a TCR beta motif of under ten highly homologous variants. Earlier authors reported some of these motif variants in reactive arthritis synovial fluid and blood. Enrichment of disease-linked clones was reportedly significant in matched ankylosing spondylitis synovial fluid.

The CDR3 runs to 15 residues. The V and J ends lost 2 bases and 2 bases, in that order; junction bases with no gene match: 2. Germline V gene lookup returns CDR1 MDHEN and CDR2 SYDVKM. The sequence was collected from a female donor with ankylosing spondylitis or in good health (not recorded which). What was sequenced was blood, either unsorted or a sorted T cell fraction (not recorded which). The chain has TRBV28 and TRBJ2-2; 7 bases are shared with TRBD1. This CDR3 is CASSLGDSNTGELFF. The CDR3 nucleotides are TGTGCCAGCAGTTTAGGGGACAGTAACACCGGGGAGCTGTTTTTT.